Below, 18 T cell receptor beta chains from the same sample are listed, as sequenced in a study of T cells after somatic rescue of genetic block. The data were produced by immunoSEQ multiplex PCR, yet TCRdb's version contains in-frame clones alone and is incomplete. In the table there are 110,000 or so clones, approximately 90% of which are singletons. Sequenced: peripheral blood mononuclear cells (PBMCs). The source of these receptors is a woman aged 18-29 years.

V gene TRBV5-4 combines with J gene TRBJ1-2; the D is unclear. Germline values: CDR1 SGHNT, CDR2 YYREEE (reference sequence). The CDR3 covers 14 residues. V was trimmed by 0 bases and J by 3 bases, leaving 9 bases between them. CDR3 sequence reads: CASSLGSSDYGYTF. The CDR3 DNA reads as TGTGCCAGCAGCTTGGGCAGCTCGGACTATGGCTACACCTTC.

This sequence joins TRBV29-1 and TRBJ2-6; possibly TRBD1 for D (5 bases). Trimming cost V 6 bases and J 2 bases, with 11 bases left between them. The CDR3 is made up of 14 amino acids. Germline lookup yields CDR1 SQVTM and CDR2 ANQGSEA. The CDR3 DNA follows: TGCAGCGTGCAGGGAAGCGCTGGGGCCAACGTCCTGACTTTC. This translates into CSVQGSAGANVLTF. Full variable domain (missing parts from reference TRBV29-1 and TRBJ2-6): SAVISQKPSRDICQRGTSLTIQCQVDSQVTMMFWYRQQPGQSLTLIATANQGSEATYESGFVIDKFPISRPNLTFSTLTVSNMSPEDSSIYLCSVQGSAGANVLTFGAGSRLTVL.

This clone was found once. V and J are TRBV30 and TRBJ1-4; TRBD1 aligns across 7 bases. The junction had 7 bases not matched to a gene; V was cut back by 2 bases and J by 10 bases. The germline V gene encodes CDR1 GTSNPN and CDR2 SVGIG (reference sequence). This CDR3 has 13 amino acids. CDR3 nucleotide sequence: TGTGCCTGGAGTCCCCAGGGGGAGGGAAAACTGTTTTTT. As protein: CAWSPQGEGKLFF.

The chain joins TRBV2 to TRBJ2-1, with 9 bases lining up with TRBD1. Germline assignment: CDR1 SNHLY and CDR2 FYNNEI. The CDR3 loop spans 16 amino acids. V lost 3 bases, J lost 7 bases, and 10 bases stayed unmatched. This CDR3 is CASSDGQGPPFNEQFF. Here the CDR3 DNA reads TGTGCCAGCAGTGACGGACAGGGGCCGCCGTTTAATGAGCAGTTCTTC. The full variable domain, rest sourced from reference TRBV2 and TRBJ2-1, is EPEVTQTPSHQVTQMGQEVILRCVPISNHLYFYWYRQILGQKVEFLVSFYNNEISEKSEIFDDQFSVERPDGSNFTLKIRSTKLEDSAMYFCASSDGQGPPFNEQFFGPGTRLTVL.

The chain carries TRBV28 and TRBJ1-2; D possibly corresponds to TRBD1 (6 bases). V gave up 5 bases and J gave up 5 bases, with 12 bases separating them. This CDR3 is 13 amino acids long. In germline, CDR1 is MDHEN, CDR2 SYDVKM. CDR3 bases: TGTGCCAGCAGTCCCGACAGGACATATGGCTACACCTTC. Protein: CASSPDRTYGYTF.

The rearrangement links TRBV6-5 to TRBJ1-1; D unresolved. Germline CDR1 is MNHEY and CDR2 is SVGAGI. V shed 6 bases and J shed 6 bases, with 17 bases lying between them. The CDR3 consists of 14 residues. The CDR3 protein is CASSSRNSGAEAFF. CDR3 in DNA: TGTGCCAGCAGCTCCCGAAACAGTGGGGCTGAAGCTTTCTTT.

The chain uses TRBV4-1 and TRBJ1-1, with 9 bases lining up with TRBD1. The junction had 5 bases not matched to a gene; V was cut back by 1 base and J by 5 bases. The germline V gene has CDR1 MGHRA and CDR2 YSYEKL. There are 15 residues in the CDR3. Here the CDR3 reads CASSQVTDRGTEAFF. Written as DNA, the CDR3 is TGCGCCAGCAGCCAAGTTACCGACAGGGGGACTGAAGCTTTCTTT.

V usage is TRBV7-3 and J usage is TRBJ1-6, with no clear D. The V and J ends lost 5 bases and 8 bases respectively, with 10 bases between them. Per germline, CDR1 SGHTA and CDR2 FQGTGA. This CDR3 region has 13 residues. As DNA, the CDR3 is TGTGCCAGCAGCGTTGTCGAGGATTCACCCCTCCACTTT. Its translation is CASSVVEDSPLHF.

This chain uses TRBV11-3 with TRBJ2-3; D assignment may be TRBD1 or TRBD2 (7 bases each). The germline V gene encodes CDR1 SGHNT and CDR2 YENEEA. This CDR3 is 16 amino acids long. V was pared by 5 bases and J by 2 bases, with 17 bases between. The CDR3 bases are TGTGCCAGCAGCCCGGGGGGACAGCTGGACACAGATACGCAGTATTTT. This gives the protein CASSPGGQLDTDTQYF.

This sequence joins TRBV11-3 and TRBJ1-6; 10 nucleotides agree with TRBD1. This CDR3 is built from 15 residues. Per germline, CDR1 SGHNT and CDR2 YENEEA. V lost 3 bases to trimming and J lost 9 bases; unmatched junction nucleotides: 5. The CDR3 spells CASSFAGTGVSPLHF. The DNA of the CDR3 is TGTGCCAGCAGCTTTGCCGGGACAGGGGTTTCACCCCTCCACTTT.

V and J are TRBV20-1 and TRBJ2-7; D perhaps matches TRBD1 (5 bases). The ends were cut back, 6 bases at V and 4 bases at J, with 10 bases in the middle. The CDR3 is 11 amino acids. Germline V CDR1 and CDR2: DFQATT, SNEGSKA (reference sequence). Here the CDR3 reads CSAQDKYEQYF. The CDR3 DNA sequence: TGCAGTGCCCAGGACAAATACGAGCAGTACTTC.

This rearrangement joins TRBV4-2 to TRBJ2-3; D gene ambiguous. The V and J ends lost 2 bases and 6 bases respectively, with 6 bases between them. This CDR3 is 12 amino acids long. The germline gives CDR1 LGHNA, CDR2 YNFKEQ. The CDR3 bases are TGTGCCAGCAGCCAAACTGGGGATACGCAGTATTTT. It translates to CASSQTGDTQYF.

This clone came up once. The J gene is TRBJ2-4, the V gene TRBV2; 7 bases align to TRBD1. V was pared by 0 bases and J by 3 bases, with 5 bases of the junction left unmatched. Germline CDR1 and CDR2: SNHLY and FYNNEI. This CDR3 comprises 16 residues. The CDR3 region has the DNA TGTGCCAGCAGTGAAGCGCGAGGACAGGACAAAAACATTCAGTACTTC. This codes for CASSEARGQDKNIQYF.

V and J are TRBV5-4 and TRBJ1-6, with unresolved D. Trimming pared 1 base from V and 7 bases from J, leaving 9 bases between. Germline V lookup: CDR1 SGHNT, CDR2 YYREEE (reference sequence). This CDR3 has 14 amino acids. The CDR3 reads CASSLIIENSPLHF. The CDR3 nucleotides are TGTGCCAGCAGCTTGATCATTGAGAATTCACCCCTCCACTTT.

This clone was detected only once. CDR3 bases: TGTGCCAGCAGCAGGGGACTAGCGGGGGGTGACCAAGAGACCCAGTACTTC. This translates into CASSRGLAGGDQETQYF. The chain couples TRBV5-4 to TRBJ2-5; TRBD2 agrees at 15 bases. Germline CDR1 is SGHNT and CDR2 is YYREEE (reference sequence). Trimming at V came to 4 bases and at J to 0 bases, leaving 4 bases not matched to a gene. The CDR3 runs 17 residues. Full variable domain (rest looked up from reference TRBV5-4 and TRBJ2-5): ETGVTQSPTHLIKTRGQQVTLRCSSQSGHNTVSWYQQALGQGPQFIFQYYREEENGRGNFPPRFSGLQFPNYSSELNVNALELDDSALYLCASSRGLAGGDQETQYFGPGTRLLVL.

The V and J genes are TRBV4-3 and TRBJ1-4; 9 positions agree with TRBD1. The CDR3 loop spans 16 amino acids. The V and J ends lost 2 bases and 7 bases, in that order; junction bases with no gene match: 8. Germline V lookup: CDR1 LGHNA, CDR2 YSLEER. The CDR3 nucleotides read TGCGCCAGCAGCCAATACACGGGACAGGGATCTGAAAAACTGTTTTTT. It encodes CASSQYTGQGSEKLFF.

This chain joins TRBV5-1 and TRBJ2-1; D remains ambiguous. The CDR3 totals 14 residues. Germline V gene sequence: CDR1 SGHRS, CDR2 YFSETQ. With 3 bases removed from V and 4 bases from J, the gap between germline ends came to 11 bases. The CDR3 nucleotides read TGCGCCAGCAGCTCTGAACCGCCGTACAATGAGCAGTTCTTC. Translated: CASSSEPPYNEQFF.

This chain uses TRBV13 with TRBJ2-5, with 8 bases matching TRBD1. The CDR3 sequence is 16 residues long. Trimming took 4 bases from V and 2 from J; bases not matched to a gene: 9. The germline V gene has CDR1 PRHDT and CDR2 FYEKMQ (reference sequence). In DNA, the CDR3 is TGTGCCAGCAGCTCTACAGGGGGAGTGAGTCAAGAGACCCAGTACTTC. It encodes CASSSTGGVSQETQYF.